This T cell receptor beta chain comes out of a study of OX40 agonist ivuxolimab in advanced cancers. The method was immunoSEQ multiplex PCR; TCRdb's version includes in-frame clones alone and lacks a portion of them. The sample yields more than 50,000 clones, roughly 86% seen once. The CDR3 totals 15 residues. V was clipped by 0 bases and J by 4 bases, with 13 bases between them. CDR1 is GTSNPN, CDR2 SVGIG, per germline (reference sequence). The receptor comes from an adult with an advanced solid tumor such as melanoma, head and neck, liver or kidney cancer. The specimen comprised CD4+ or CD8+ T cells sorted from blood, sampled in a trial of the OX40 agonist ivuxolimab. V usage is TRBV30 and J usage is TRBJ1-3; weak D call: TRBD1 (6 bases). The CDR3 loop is CAWSVKGDIGNTIYF. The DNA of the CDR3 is TGTGCCTGGAGTGTAAAGGGGGATATCGGAAACACCATATATTTT.